This T cell receptor beta chain was sequenced for a study of CD8 T cells in cerebrospinal fluid in Alzheimer's disease. Study details: Two single-cell methods, plate-based nested PCR and droplet-based sequencing, assessed CSF clonal expansion.

As a neurodegenerative disease comparison group, Parkinson's disease patients were sampled. By frequency, this clonotype is large. Its antigen remains unknown. Per germline, CDR1 MNHEY and CDR2 SMNVEV (reference sequence). The CDR3 spans 15 residues. Overall study results and limits: The authors cautioned that cerebrospinal fluid EBV-specific TCRs do not prove EBV causes Alzheimer's.

TCRdb reprocessed the 10x single-cell sequencing reads and keeps a single row for each CDR3 protein, giving no DNA. This sample's table has 860 or so distinct CDR3 sequences. The sequence was obtained from a human donor with Parkinson's disease. V gene TRBV27 combines with J gene TRBJ1-2. Sequencing was performed on cerebrospinal fluid. The CDR3 reads CASSLGMFEPYGYTF.